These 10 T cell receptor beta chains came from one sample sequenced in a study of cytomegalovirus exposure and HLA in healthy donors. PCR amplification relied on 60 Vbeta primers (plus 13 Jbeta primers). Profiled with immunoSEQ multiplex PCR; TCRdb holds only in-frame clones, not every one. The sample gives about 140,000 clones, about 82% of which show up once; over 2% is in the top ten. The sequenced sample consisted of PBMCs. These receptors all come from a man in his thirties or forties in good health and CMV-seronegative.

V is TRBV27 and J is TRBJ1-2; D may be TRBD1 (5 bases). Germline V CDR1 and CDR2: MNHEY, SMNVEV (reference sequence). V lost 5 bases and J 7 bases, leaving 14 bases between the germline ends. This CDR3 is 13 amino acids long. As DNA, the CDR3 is TGTGCCAGCAGTCCGCGGCGCGGGGGTGGCTACACCTTC. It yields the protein CASSPRRGGGYTF.

DNA for the CDR3: TGTGCCTGGAGCCCTGGGGGGGGGCGGCAGCCCCAGCATTTT. Translation: CAWSPGGGRQPQHF. J is TRBJ1-5 and V is TRBV30; D is perhaps TRBD1 (6 bases). V lost 3 bases and J 7 bases, leaving 16 bases between the germline ends. Germline V gene sequence: CDR1 GTSNPN, CDR2 SVGIG (reference sequence). CDR3 length equals 14 residues.

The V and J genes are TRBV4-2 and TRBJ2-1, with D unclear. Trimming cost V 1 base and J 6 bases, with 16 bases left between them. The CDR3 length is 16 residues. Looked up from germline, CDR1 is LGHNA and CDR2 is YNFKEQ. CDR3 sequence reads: CASSQVAAFGGNEQFF. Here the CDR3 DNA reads TGTGCCAGCAGCCAAGTTGCTGCTTTCGGCGGCAATGAGCAGTTCTTC.

This CDR3 is CASSPADGAYGYTF. The CDR3 DNA follows: TGCGCCAGCAGCCCGGCCGATGGGGCGTATGGCTACACCTTC. The V and J genes are TRBV5-1 and TRBJ1-2; TRBD1 might be the D (5 bases). CDR3 length equals 14 residues. Germline CDR1 SGHRS, CDR2 YFSETQ. V was clipped by 4 bases and J by 5 bases, with 15 bases between them.

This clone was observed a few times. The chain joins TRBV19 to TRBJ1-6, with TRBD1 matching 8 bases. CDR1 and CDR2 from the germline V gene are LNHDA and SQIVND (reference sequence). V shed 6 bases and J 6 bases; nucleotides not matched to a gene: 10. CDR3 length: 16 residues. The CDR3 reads CASRGNRGLINSPLHF. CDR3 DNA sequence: TGTGCCAGTAGAGGGAACAGGGGGTTGATTAATTCACCCCTCCACTTT.

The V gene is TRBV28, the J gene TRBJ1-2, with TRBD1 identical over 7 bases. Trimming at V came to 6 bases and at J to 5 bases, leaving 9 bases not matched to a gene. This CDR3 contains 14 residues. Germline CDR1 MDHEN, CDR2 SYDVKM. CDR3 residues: CASSDRVRGYGYTF. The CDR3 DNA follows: TGTGCCAGCAGCGACAGGGTCCGGGGTTATGGCTACACCTTC.

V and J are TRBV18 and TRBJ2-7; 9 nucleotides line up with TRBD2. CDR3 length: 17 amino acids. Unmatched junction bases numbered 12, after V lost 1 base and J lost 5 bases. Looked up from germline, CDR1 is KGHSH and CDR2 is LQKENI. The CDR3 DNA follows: TGTGCCAGCTCACCACGCATAGTACTAGCGGGCTATGACGAGCAGTACTTC. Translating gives CASSPRIVLAGYDEQYF.

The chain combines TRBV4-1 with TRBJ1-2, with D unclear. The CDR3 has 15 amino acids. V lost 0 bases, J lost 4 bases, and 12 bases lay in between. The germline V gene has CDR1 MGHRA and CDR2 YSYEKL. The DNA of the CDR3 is TGCGCCAGCAGCCAAGATAGGGCACGGGGCTATGGCTACACCTTC. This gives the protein CASSQDRARGYGYTF.

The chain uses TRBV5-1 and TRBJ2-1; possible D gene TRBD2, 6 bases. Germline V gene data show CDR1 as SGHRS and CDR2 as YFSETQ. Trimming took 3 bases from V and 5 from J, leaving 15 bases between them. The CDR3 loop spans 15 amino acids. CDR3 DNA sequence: TGCGCCAGCAGCTCCCCGGGACTCCCCAACAATGAGCAGTTCTTC. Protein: CASSSPGLPNNEQFF.

CDR3 bases: TGTGCCAGCAACCTAGGTCGAACCACTGAAGCTTTCTTT. This translates into CASNLGRTTEAFF. The chain uses TRBV28 and TRBJ1-1, with D unclear. CDR3 length: 13 residues. The V and J ends lost 7 bases and 4 bases respectively, with 13 bases between them. The germline V gene has CDR1 MDHEN and CDR2 SYDVKM.